The TCR beta chain under discussion was sequenced for a study of blood T cell repertoires in COVID-19. Across the study: Acute and convalescent COVID-19 specimens originated in the United States, Italy and Spain. T cells, B-cell-depleted T cells, or PBMCs provided the cDNA or gDNA that served as material.

Participants were aged 18 to 89 years from approximately 23 US areas. Participants classified as exposed had met a COVID-19 case within 2 weeks before study entry. Sequenced by immunoSEQ multiplex PCR; TCRdb stores in-frame clones only, minus some. The sample holds 200,000 to 300,000 clones, about 80% seen once. This CDR3 spans 16 amino acids. The germline V and J ends were trimmed by 4 bases and 5 bases, with 20 bases remaining between them. Germline-derived CDR1 and CDR2 are MGHRA and YSYEKL. The gene calls are TRBV4-1 and TRBJ1-2; D is unresolved. The source of this sequence is a woman aged 40 to 50 who had been exposed to COVID-19. The sequenced sample was PBMCs or T cells enriched from blood (not recorded which). The CDR3 spells CASSPQTRTRSYGYTF. CDR3 bases: TGCGCCAGCAGCCCCCAAACCAGAACGAGGTCGTATGGCTACACCTTC.